Sequencing of this TCR beta chain was carried out in a study of cytomegalovirus exposure and HLA in healthy donors. General study points: Published work reported that the classifier diagnosed cytomegalovirus status with high specificity and sensitivity. A later analysis linked a missense variant in DCLRE1C to the trimming of TCR beta V and J genes.

Healthy bone marrow donors formed the donor group. Regarding this clone: Antigen unknown.

PCR primers comprised 60 Vbeta and 13 Jbeta primers. Assay: immunoSEQ multiplex PCR; the TCRdb copy retains only in-frame clones and omits some. The data hold 99,000 or so clones, with around 81% observed a single time. Germline V gene lookup returns CDR1 PRHDT and CDR2 FYEKMQ (reference sequence). CDR3 length: 22 residues. Trimming at V came to 5 bases and at J to 3 bases, leaving 23 bases not matched to a gene. The sample consisted of PBMCs. The receptor was derived from a female donor in good health and CMV-seropositive. The chain is built from TRBV13 and TRBJ2-5, with 14 bases fitting TRBD2. CDR3 bases: TGTGCCAGCAGCCCCCCCTACCGGACTAGCGGGGGGCTAGGTTATCGGAAAGAGACCCAGTACTTC. Amino acids: CASSPPYRTSGGLGYRKETQYF.